Detailed here is one T cell receptor beta chain. Its target antigen remains unknown. Base qualities are not provided; no much larger clone lies one nucleotide away. The data stem from a study of shared clonotypes between healthy human individuals (TCRdb year 2020). At the level of the whole study: A few men and a couple of women, aged 18 to 49 years, made up the cohort. For each donor, CD4 naive and CD4 memory were each run on three plates, CD8 naive on two plates, and CD8 memory on one plate. Libraries were prepared and TCR repertoires were sequenced by different laboratories using diverse techniques, in order to increase sequencing depth and limit assay-specific biases. Leukapheresis yielded between about 0.9 and 10 billion PBMCs per donor. The study deeply sequenced blood TCR repertoires of five healthy adults to estimate repertoire size and the extent of clonotype sharing between individuals.

CD8 naive samples were obtained by positive selection for CCR7 among CD45RO-negative cells, yielding a CD45RA+CCR7+ population from which TemRA cells were excluded. The donors were healthy, HIV-negative adults with no recently reported acute infections or vaccinations. Every donor was a Caucasian adult living in Nashville, Tennessee, USA. Blood was obtained by leukapheresis, after which PBMCs were separated by Ficoll-Histopaque density gradient centrifugation and cryopreserved in liquid nitrogen vapor phase. Analytical flow cytometry was used to check the purity and quantity of each magnetically sorted T cell population. Each sorted fraction had its genomic DNA isolated and then quantified by UV absorbance on a Nanodrop 2000c. Summary of the overall study and its limitations: Because the study included a small number of donors, the genetic and exposure-history diversity represented was limited. When a handful of donors were compared, the shared fraction of clonotypes was around 5.1% for naive CD4, approximately 3.3% for naive CD8, about 2.4% for memory CD4, and 0.3% to 0.5% for memory CD8. Estimated clonotype richness was generally larger for naive than for memory subsets. Based on pairwise subsampling, the degree of clonotype sharing among donors was expected to be affected by sequencing depth. Higher generation probabilities were observed for clonotypes shared by all four sorted-subset donors than for non-shared clonotypes. Even with the large sequencing depth, rarefaction of the sorted-subset datasets indicated that sequencing was incomplete. Sampling was limited to blood, and TCR repertoires in tissue likely differ from TCR repertoires in blood.

TCR CDR3 regions were amplified from genomic DNA by multiplex PCR using the deep immunoSEQ assay. Genomic DNA extracted from each cell subset was distributed evenly over all wells of several immunoSEQ 96-well plates, and each plate served as one replicate. For sorted subsets, each replicate PCR was loaded with 150 to 250 ng genomic DNA, equivalent to roughly 30,000 T cell genomes. The purified libraries were quantified using a Qubit 3.0 fluorometer, sized with a Bioanalyzer 2100, and then quantified again using the KAPA Library Quantification kit. Every immunoSEQ 96-well plate was sequenced on a dedicated single-read 150-cycle Illumina NextSeq 550 flow cell. Per the authors' processing: The immunoSEQ output contained only junctional sequences without quality scores, so filtering could not match that applied to full-length reads. To assign V/J genes and CDR3, sequences were annotated using PyIR, a Python wrapper for IgBLAST v1.9, with IMGT germline references. Reads with weak V/J assignments (E-value above 1e-6), missing CDR3, stop codons, out-of-frame junctions, or ambiguous translated residues were removed. V3J clonotypes were defined as sequences sharing an identical inferred V gene, J gene, and CDR3 amino acid sequence. The percentage overlap between two repertoires was calculated by dividing the number of shared unique clonotypes by the size of the smaller repertoire. Three approaches were used to assess repertoire richness: RTK rarefaction, the Chao1 estimator, and Recon v2.1 estimates of unobserved clonotypes. OLGA was used to compute generation probabilities for all TCRbeta clonotypes that the gDNA method yielded from four donors. TCRdb obtained this table from immuneACCESS and retained in-frame rearrangements with V and J assigned. These tables miss some clones; where compared with another copy, unresolved V genes account for less than half of the shortfall, and the remainder is unexplained. V and J calls plus clone size are reproduced from that table; the DNA served to infer D and trimming. Here the sample has 660,000 or so clones; 90% to 97% occur a single time. In total, the top ten clones hold less than 0.13% of the sample.

V loses 0 bases at its end and J loses 4 bases; junction bases beyond the gene matches: 5. Including cysteine and phenylalanine, the CDR3 has 15 amino acids. Kept here is only the CDR3 DNA, which spans 45 bases and is read in frame from base 1. CDR1 and CDR2, per the germline V gene, are SGDLS and YYNGEE. The rearranged segments are TRBV9 and TRBJ2-5, with 8 bases matching TRBD2. Sequencing was done on a sample of naive CD8+ T cells sorted from blood. Explained via the paper, the cell subset or site label denotes: CD45RA+CCR7+. The sequence came from a woman younger than 45 in good health. The CDR3 protein is CASSVAGTRGETQYF. The DNA reads as follows: TGTGCCAGCAGCGTAGCAGGGACTAGAGGAGAGACCCAGTACTTC.